Sequencing of this T cell receptor (beta chain) was carried out in a study of shared clonotypes between healthy human individuals. Study-wide findings and caveats: With few donors, the genetic and exposure-history diversity represented was limited.

On this clone: Its antigen is not identified.

Germline V gives CDR1 SNHLY, CDR2 FYNNEI. Trimming took off 10 bases at V and 0 bases at J, with 10 bases between the two ends. This CDR3 region has 14 residues. The table came from immunoSEQ multiplex PCR; TCRdb's copy has only in-frame clones and leaves some out. The repertoire holds over a million clones, with around 74% as singletons. CD4+ cells underwent separation, giving CD45RA+ naive and CD45RA-negative memory subsets. The sequenced sample was memory CD4+ T cells sorted from blood. Specified subset: CD45RA-negative fraction. The receptor was derived from a man between 18 and 29 years old in good health. V gene TRBV2 combines with J gene TRBJ2-6; D unresolved. The CDR3 is CATLASSGANVLTF. In nucleotides, the CDR3 is TGTGCCACCTTGGCCTCCTCTGGGGCCAACGTCCTGACTTTC.